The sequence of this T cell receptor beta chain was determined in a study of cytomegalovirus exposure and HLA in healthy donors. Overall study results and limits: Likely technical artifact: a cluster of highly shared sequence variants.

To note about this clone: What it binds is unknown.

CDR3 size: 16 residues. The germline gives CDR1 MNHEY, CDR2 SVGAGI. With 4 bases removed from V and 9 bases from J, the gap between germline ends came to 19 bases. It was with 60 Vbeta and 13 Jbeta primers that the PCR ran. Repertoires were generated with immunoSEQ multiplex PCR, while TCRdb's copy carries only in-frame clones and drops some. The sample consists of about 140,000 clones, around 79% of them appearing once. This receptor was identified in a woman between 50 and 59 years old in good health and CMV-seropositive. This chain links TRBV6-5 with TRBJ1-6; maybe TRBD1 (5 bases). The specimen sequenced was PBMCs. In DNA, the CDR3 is TGTGCCAGCAGTTCTGGGGCAGGGACTGGATTTTCACCCCTCCACTTT. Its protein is CASSSGAGTGFSPLHF.